This T cell receptor (beta chain) stems from a study of spatial heterogeneity in lung cancer. General study findings and limits: Ubiquitous and regional expanded TCR counts mirrored ubiquitous and regional nonsynonymous mutation counts, respectively. Tumoral mutation counts were tracked by counts of expanded intratumoral alpha and beta TCRs.

The time point: sample taken at primary tumor resection. Sequencing of whole RNA from tumor, nontumor lung or frozen PBMC involved no sorting. This CDR3 region has 12 residues. Germline assignment: CDR1 SEHNR and CDR2 FQNEAQ (reference sequence). V shed 6 bases and J 6 bases; nucleotides not matched to a gene: 1. As to this clonotype: Its antigen is unidentified. With the library built for alpha chains, this beta chain is off target and its frequency is not meaningful.

The study tagged each TCR cDNA molecule with a unique molecular identifier. One entry per CDR3 protein results from TCRdb running MiXCR on the 5' RACE reads. The table records around 18,000 distinct CDR3 sequences, 5.8% of them present only once. This receptor was identified in a female donor with early-stage non-small cell lung cancer. The V call is TRBV7-9, the J call TRBJ2-3; 9 nucleotides match TRBD2. The sequencing here drew on lung tumor tissue, taken at surgery. The DNA of the CDR3 is TGTGCCAGCAGTAGCGGGAGTGATACGCAGTATTTT. This encodes CASSSGSDTQYF.